Presented here are 27 T cell receptor beta chains from one specimen sequenced in a study of blood T cells in healthy people across ages. A J-beta primer mix and a sample-barcoded 5' primer were used in a second PCR of about 7 to 12 cycles. TCRdb analysed the 5' RACE reads with MiXCR anew, one entry per CDR3 protein. The repertoire holds about 620,000 distinct CDR3 sequences, with around 21% as singletons. Sequencing was done on a sample of blood. These receptors all come from a man in his 70s in good health.

A word on this clonotype: The junction departs from germline at one end; a sequencing error may be responsible. The V gene is TRBV25-1, the J gene TRBJ2-6, with 8 bases lining up with TRBD2. The CDR3 runs to 16 residues. Germline-derived CDR1 and CDR2 are MGHDK and SYGVNS. The DNA of the CDR3 is TGTGCCAGCAGTGAACCTTCGACAGCGGGGGCCAGCGTCCTGACTTTC. Protein: CASSEPSTAGASVLTF.

The chain uses TRBV18 and TRBJ2-1; D is possibly TRBD2 (5 bases). V was clipped by 1 base and J by 5 bases, with 12 bases between them. This CDR3 region has 15 residues. In germline, CDR1 is KGHSH, CDR2 LQKENI. DNA for the CDR3: TGTGCCAGCTCACCACTAGCGTCGGTGGACAATGAGCAGTTCTTC. Amino acids: CASSPLASVDNEQFF.

The chain combines TRBV29-1 with TRBJ2-7, with 13 bases lining up with TRBD2. The germline gives CDR1 SQVTM, CDR2 ANQGSEA. There are 13 residues in the CDR3. Trimming at V came to 6 bases and at J to 6 bases, leaving 5 bases not matched to a gene. In nucleotides, the CDR3 is TGCAGCGTGGCCCGGACTAGCGGGAGCGAGCAGTACTTC. Amino acids: CSVARTSGSEQYF.

This clonotype was picked up many times. CDR3 DNA: TGCAGCGTTGCCGGGACAGGGTTGAGGGAGACCCAGTACTTC. This gives the protein CSVAGTGLRETQYF. The chain carries TRBV29-1 and TRBJ2-5; 9 bases are shared with TRBD1. The CDR3 is made up of 14 amino acids. Germline values: CDR1 SQVTM, CDR2 ANQGSEA. Trimming at V came to 4 bases and at J to 5 bases, leaving 8 bases not matched to a gene.

The table lists this clonotype with many counts. The chain uses TRBV5-1 and TRBJ2-3; 12 nucleotides agree with TRBD1. The length of the CDR3 is 15 residues. The V segment lost 3 bases and the J segment 5 bases; nucleotides outside the gene matches: 4. Germline V gene lookup returns CDR1 SGHRS and CDR2 YFSETQ. The CDR3 DNA reads TGCGCCAGCAGCTCGGGACAGGGGGCTGGAGATACGCAGTATTTT. It encodes CASSSGQGAGDTQYF.

The chain links TRBV18 to TRBJ2-1; no clear D gene. This CDR3 is 12 amino acids long. Germline CDR1 and CDR2: KGHSH and LQKENI. V lost 5 bases and J 4 bases, leaving 6 bases between the germline ends. The chain's CDR3 is CASSTGYNEQFF. In DNA form, the CDR3 reads TGTGCCAGCTCAACCGGTTACAATGAGCAGTTCTTC.

The rearrangement joins TRBV24-1 to TRBJ1-2, with D uncertain. The CDR3 extends over 15 amino acids. Per germline, CDR1 KGHDR and CDR2 SFDVKD. V lost 2 bases and J 5 bases, leaving 14 bases between the germline ends. For the CDR3, the DNA is TGTGCCACCAGTGATTCCCCGGGAACCCCTTATGGCTACACCTTC. This gives the protein CATSDSPGTPYGYTF.

This clonotype appeared a few times. V is TRBV20-1 and J is TRBJ2-2; 8 nucleotides align to TRBD2. CDR1 is DFQATT, CDR2 SNEGSKA, per germline (reference sequence). The length of the CDR3 is 13 residues. V shed 3 bases, J shed 4 bases, and the junction held 1 base outside the gene matches. The CDR3 region has the DNA TGCAGTGCTAGCAGCGGGAGCACCGGGGAGCTGTTTTTT. This encodes CSASSGSTGELFF.

In this sample, this clonotype turned up a few times. CDR3 amino acids: CATSRGTAGGIDNEQFF. The CDR3 coding sequence is TGTGCCACCAGCAGGGGGACAGCGGGAGGCATAGACAATGAGCAGTTCTTC. The chain couples TRBV15 to TRBJ2-1, with 9 positions matching TRBD2. The CDR3 totals 17 residues. The J segment lost 5 bases and the V segment lost 3 bases, leaving 11 bases of the junction unmatched. Germline V gives CDR1 LNHNV, CDR2 YYDKDF (reference sequence).

This chain joins TRBV4-1 and TRBJ2-3; 7 bases match TRBD2. J gave up 4 bases and V 3 bases, and 4 bases lay outside the gene matches. Germline CDR1 and CDR2: MGHRA and YSYEKL. The CDR3 runs 14 residues. The CDR3 DNA reads as TGCGCCAGCAGCCAGCGGGAGAGGGCAGATACGCAGTATTTT. This gives the protein CASSQRERADTQYF.

The V gene is TRBV29-1, the J gene TRBJ2-4; tentatively, D is TRBD2 (7 bases). CDR1 is SQVTM and CDR2 is ANQGSEA in the germline V gene. This CDR3 has 15 residues. The ends were cut back, 4 bases at V and 2 bases at J, with 15 bases in the middle. The CDR3 region has the DNA TGCAGCGTTGTCGGGGGGCCCACGTCCAAAAACATTCAGTACTTC. It yields the protein CSVVGGPTSKNIQYF.

This clonotype was seen a few times. This chain connects TRBV5-1 to TRBJ1-1; possibly TRBD1 for D (5 bases). V was shortened by 3 bases and J by 4 bases, with 10 bases between the two germline ends. The CDR3 length is 13 residues. Germline V gene sequence: CDR1 SGHRS, CDR2 YFSETQ. The CDR3 sequence is CASSWDPVTEAFF. In nucleotides, the CDR3 is TGCGCCAGCAGCTGGGACCCGGTCACTGAAGCTTTCTTT.

The V call is TRBV9, the J call TRBJ2-6, with a tentative D call TRBD1 (5 bases). V was clipped by 3 bases and J by 2 bases, with 9 bases between them. Per the germline V gene, CDR1 is SGDLS and CDR2 is YYNGEE. The CDR3 spans 15 residues. The CDR3 DNA reads as TGTGCCAGCAGCGGCCAGGGTGCTGGGGCCAACGTCCTGACTTTC. Amino acids: CASSGQGAGANVLTF.

The V gene is TRBV5-1, the J gene TRBJ2-5, with TRBD2 matching 11 bases. The CDR3 has 15 residues. The V and J ends lost 7 bases and 5 bases, in that order; junction bases with no gene match: 10. Germline V gene lookup returns CDR1 SGHRS and CDR2 YFSETQ. Here the CDR3 reads CASLLSGRAVETQYF. The CDR3 bases are TGCGCCAGCCTTCTTAGCGGGAGGGCGGTGGAGACCCAGTACTTC.

There are a few counts of this clonotype. The chain is built from TRBV20-1 and TRBJ2-1, with 7 bases that match TRBD2. Trimming cost V 3 bases and J 7 bases; bases outside gene matches: 15. The CDR3 spans 16 residues. CDR1 is DFQATT, CDR2 SNEGSKA, per germline (reference sequence). In DNA form, the CDR3 reads TGCAGTGCTAGGGCGAGTGGGGCTAGCGGAAGGAATGAGCAGTTCTTC. Residues: CSARASGASGRNEQFF.

This clonotype was detected ten times or more. V and J are TRBV7-9 and TRBJ1-1; D gene ambiguous. V shed 1 base and J shed 6 bases, with 12 bases lying between them. This CDR3 comprises 14 residues. Germline assignment: CDR1 SEHNR and CDR2 FQNEAQ (reference sequence). CDR3 amino acids: CASSLGSERSEAFF. The CDR3 coding sequence is TGTGCCAGCAGCTTAGGGTCAGAACGGTCTGAAGCTTTCTTT.

This clonotype showed up just a few times. The gene calls are TRBV5-6 and TRBJ2-3, with TRBD1 identical over 10 bases. Germline CDR1 is SGHDT and CDR2 is YYEEEE. This CDR3 region has 12 residues. Trimming cost V 4 bases and J 14 bases; bases outside gene matches: 7. CDR3: CASSPGTGAGYF. The CDR3 DNA is TGTGCCAGCAGCCCTGGGACAGGGGCTGGGTATTTT.

V and J are TRBV21-1 and TRBJ2-2; TRBD1, as called in the table, went unchecked against the DNA. TRBV21-1 is a known pseudogene. CDR3 size: 19 residues. In nucleotides, the CDR3 is TGTGCCAGCAGCATCAACAGGGATTGGAATATATCGAACACCGGGGAGCTGTTTTTT. The encoded protein is CASSINRDWNISNTGELFF.

V gene TRBV6-6 combines with J gene TRBJ1-5; perhaps TRBD1 as D (6 bases). Germline V lookup: CDR1 MNHNY, CDR2 SVGAGI (reference sequence). Trimming stripped 4 bases from V and 6 bases from J, with 16 bases between. The CDR3 is made up of 15 amino acids. Here the CDR3 DNA reads TGTGCCAGCAGTTCCATGCAGGGGTCGGGTCAGCCCCAGCATTTT. Its translation: CASSSMQGSGQPQHF.

This clonotype was counted a few times. The V gene is TRBV28, the J gene TRBJ2-5; D is unclear. Germline assignment: CDR1 MDHEN and CDR2 SYDVKM. This CDR3 has 12 residues. Trimming pared 1 base from V and 11 bases from J, leaving 11 bases between. Written as DNA, the CDR3 is TGTGCCAGCAGTTTATATAAGTTGGAGCAGTACTTC. Translating it yields CASSLYKLEQYF.

In its sample, this clonotype was seen a few times. V and J are TRBV4-1 and TRBJ1-2; TRBD1 agrees at 7 bases. The length of the CDR3 is 14 residues. The germline CDR1 and CDR2 sequences are MGHRA and YSYEKL. With V trimmed by 4 bases and J by 1 base, 3 bases remained unmatched. CDR3 region: CASSRGQLNYGYTF. For the CDR3, the DNA is TGCGCCAGCAGCCGGGGACAGCTTAACTATGGCTACACCTTC.

The chain uses TRBV30 and TRBJ2-3, with D possibly matching TRBD2 (6 bases). V was shortened by 2 bases and J by 14 bases, with 14 bases between the two germline ends. The CDR3 is 11 amino acids. CDR1 and CDR2 from the germline V gene are GTSNPN and SVGIG (reference sequence). The DNA for the CDR3 is TGTGCCTGGAGTTTTGGACTACAGCCGTATTTT. As protein: CAWSFGLQPYF. Looking up the rest from reference TRBV30 and TRBJ2-3 gives the full variable domain: SQTIHQWPATLVQPVGSPLSLECTVEGTSNPNLYWYRQAAGRGLQLLFYSVGIGQISSEVPQNLSASRPQDRQFILSSKKLLLSDSGFYLCAWSFGLQPYFGPGTRLTVL.

The chain recombines TRBV28 with TRBJ1-4, with 7 bases identical to TRBD1. J gave up 5 bases and V 4 bases, and 7 bases lay outside the gene matches. Germline assignment: CDR1 MDHEN and CDR2 SYDVKM. This CDR3 is built from 15 residues. CDR3 sequence (DNA): TGTGCCAGCAGTTCCCGGACAGGATTGAATGAAAAACTGTTTTTT. It specifies CASSSRTGLNEKLFF.

The V call is TRBV12-3 or TRBV12-4, the J call TRBJ2-7, with D tentatively TRBD2 (6 bases). There are 14 residues in the CDR3. Trimming pared 6 bases from V and 2 bases from J, leaving 14 bases between. The CDR3 DNA reads TGTGCCAGCAGCCCCCGGGACTCTCCCTACGAGCAGTACTTC. Translating gives CASSPRDSPYEQYF.

J is TRBJ2-3 and V is TRBV15; TRBD2 agrees at 7 bases. CDR1 and CDR2 (germline): LNHNV, YYDKDF (reference sequence). The trim removed 3 bases at V and 5 bases at J, leaving 11 bases unmatched. This CDR3 contains 16 residues. The CDR3 nucleotides read TGTGCCACCAGCAGCCAAGGAACTAGCGAGGTAGATACGCAGTATTTT. Protein product: CATSSQGTSEVDTQYF.

This clonotype was counted ten times or more. This sequence joins TRBV20-1 and TRBJ2-2, with D perhaps assigned TRBD1 or TRBD2 (5 bases each). Per the germline V gene, CDR1 is DFQATT and CDR2 is SNEGSKA (reference sequence). Deletions cut 1 base from V and 0 bases from J, with 6 bases between. The CDR3 is made up of 14 amino acids. The CDR3 sequence: CSARAGPNTGELFF. As DNA, the CDR3 is TGCAGTGCTAGAGCGGGACCGAACACCGGGGAGCTGTTTTTT.

There are a few counts of this clonotype. This sequence joins TRBV12-3 or TRBV12-4 and TRBJ1-1; D perhaps matches TRBD1 (6 bases). Trimming left V 3 bases short and J 1 base short, with 12 bases between. CDR3 length: 15 amino acids. In DNA, the CDR3 is TGTGCCAGCAGTTTCCTAGGGGGTAGGAACACTGAAGCTTTCTTT. Encoded protein: CASSFLGGRNTEAFF.